This entry is about one TCR beta chain. The TCRbeta library incorporated unique molecular identifiers. A single record per CDR3 protein comes from TCRdb applying MiXCR to the PCR reads. The table lists around 250,000 distinct CDR3 sequences, approximately 9.8% of them singletons, with around a tenth in the top ten. This specimen comes from a study of T-cell reconstitution after alpha-beta-depleted transplantation in children. There are 14 residues in the CDR3. V lost 3 bases and J 3 bases, leaving 9 bases between the germline ends. Germline V gives CDR1 SEHNR, CDR2 FQNEAQ (reference sequence). The chain uses TRBV7-9 and TRBJ2-1; D gene ambiguous. This sequence originates from a human donor who donated a stem cell graft to a child with SCID. This specimen was PBMCs from the stem cell graft donor, taken from the stem cell graft. The CDR3 protein is CASSFRLNYNEQFF. The CDR3 nucleotides are TGTGCCAGCAGCTTTCGTTTAAACTACAATGAGCAGTTCTTC.